This T cell receptor beta chain was sequenced for a study of T-cell memory formation after mild COVID-19. One entry per CDR3 protein, called by TCRdb with MiXCR from the 5' RACE reads. The sample includes around 250,000 distinct CDR3 sequences, approximately 10% seen only once; the top ten take roughly 21%. Germline-derived CDR1 and CDR2 are SNHLY and FYNNEI. This CDR3 region has 15 residues. V was clipped by 5 bases and J by 0 bases, with 14 bases between them. The specimen was PBMCs or a T cell subset sorted from them (not recorded which). The gene calls are TRBV2 and TRBJ2-7, with D possibly being TRBD2 (5 bases). The source of this sequence is a man aged 18 to 29 who had mild COVID-19 (a few samples of this study predate the infection). Cell type and time point are not known. CDR3 amino acids: CASSYRGRSSYEQYF. The CDR3 DNA sequence: TGTGCCAGCAGTTATCGGGGTCGAAGCTCCTACGAGCAGTACTTC.